These 17 T cell receptor beta chains came from one sample sequenced in a study of blood T cell repertoires in COVID-19. Clones were sequenced by immunoSEQ multiplex PCR, and TCRdb holds only the in-frame ones, with some missing. Counted here are over 200,000 clones, around 83% occurring once; the ten biggest clones make up around 8.7%. The sample was peripheral blood. These receptors were obtained from a woman in her 50s with acute or convalescent COVID-19.

This chain links TRBV28 with TRBJ2-4, with 8 nucleotides matching TRBD1. V trimming: 4 bases; J trimming: 0 bases; junction bases outside the gene matches: 5. This CDR3 has 16 amino acids. The germline CDR1 and CDR2 sequences are MDHEN and SYDVKM. The CDR3 loop is CASSSGQALAKNIQYF. The CDR3 DNA follows: TGTGCCAGCAGTTCGGGACAGGCTCTAGCCAAAAACATTCAGTACTTC.

The V and J genes are TRBV28 and TRBJ1-3; the match to TRBD1 covers 8 bases. The J segment lost 0 bases and the V segment lost 6 bases, leaving 19 bases of the junction unmatched. Germline CDR1 MDHEN, CDR2 SYDVKM. The CDR3 loop spans 20 amino acids. In nucleotides, the CDR3 is TGTGCCAGCAGCCTAATGATTGGACAGGGTTTCATGCCCTCTGGAAACACCATATATTTT. This encodes CASSLMIGQGFMPSGNTIYF.

The chain couples TRBV20-1 to TRBJ2-1; the match to TRBD2 covers 9 bases. The germline V gene encodes CDR1 DFQATT and CDR2 SNEGSKA (reference sequence). This CDR3 is 11 amino acids long. The CDR3 is CAGGTRNEQFF. CDR3 nucleotide sequence: TGCGCGGGAGGGACGCGGAATGAGCAGTTCTTC.

This clone was observed a single time. The V and J genes are TRBV5-8 and TRBJ1-1, with no clear D. Trimming took 5 bases from V and 3 from J, leaving 20 bases between them. This CDR3 comprises 16 residues. The germline V gene encodes CDR1 SGHTS and CDR2 YDEGEE. The CDR3 nucleotides are TGTGCCAGCAGGTTCCACCTCGAGGGCCCCGACACTGAAGCTTTCTTT. Its translation is CASRFHLEGPDTEAFF.

This clone was detected once. The genes are TRBV10-1 and TRBJ1-3; 8 bases match TRBD1. This CDR3 region has 15 residues. CDR1 and CDR2 (germline): WNHNN, SYGVQD (reference sequence). The J segment lost 2 bases and the V segment lost 3 bases, leaving 3 bases of the junction unmatched. The CDR3 is CASSDPRGPGNTIYF. DNA for the CDR3: TGCGCCAGCAGTGACCCCAGGGGGCCTGGAAACACCATATATTTT.

The chain links TRBV7-2 to TRBJ2-3; 8 bases line up with TRBD1. The germline gives CDR1 SGHTA, CDR2 FQGNSA. V shed 2 bases, J shed 6 bases, and the junction held 7 bases outside the gene matches. The CDR3 has 15 amino acids. CDR3 sequence: CASSLKTGGRDTQYF. As DNA, the CDR3 is TGTGCCAGCAGCTTAAAAACAGGGGGAAGGGATACGCAGTATTTT.

The chain has TRBV5-1 and TRBJ2-5, with 14 bases aligning to TRBD2. The V gene's germline CDR1 is SGHRS and CDR2 YFSETQ. Germline trimming cut 4 bases from V and 5 bases from J; bases unmatched to any gene: 4. CDR3 length: 15 residues. The CDR3 is CASSTGLAGVETQYF. As DNA, the CDR3 is TGCGCCAGCAGCACGGGACTAGCGGGAGTTGAGACCCAGTACTTC.

There are a few counts of this clone. The chain carries TRBV28 and TRBJ2-5; tentatively, D is TRBD2 (5 bases). Trimming removed 3 bases at V and 5 bases at J, with 16 bases between. Germline V gives CDR1 MDHEN, CDR2 SYDVKM. The length of the CDR3 is 15 residues. The CDR3 region is CASSFIGDRAETQYF. CDR3 bases: TGTGCCAGCAGTTTCATCGGGGATCGGGCGGAGACCCAGTACTTC.

The chain has TRBV6-5 and TRBJ2-2; weak D call: TRBD1 (6 bases). The V gene lost 5 bases and the J gene lost 7 bases, with 11 bases spanning the gap. The CDR3 sequence is 13 residues long. Germline V gene data show CDR1 as MNHEY and CDR2 as SVGAGI. CDR3 residues: CASSRTVGGELFF. In DNA form, the CDR3 reads TGTGCCAGCAGTCGGACAGTTGGCGGGGAGCTGTTTTTT.

The V gene is TRBV7-6, the J gene TRBJ2-2; 7 nucleotides line up with TRBD2. The germline CDR1 and CDR2 sequences are SGHVS and FNYEAQ. CDR3 size: 15 residues. Unmatched junction bases numbered 7, after V lost 5 bases and J lost 4 bases. The CDR3 sequence: CASSPLARGTGELFF. The CDR3 DNA follows: TGTGCCAGCAGCCCACTAGCGAGGGGCACCGGGGAGCTGTTTTTT.

This chain links TRBV2 with TRBJ2-3, with D possibly TRBD1 on 7 matching bases. Germline CDR1 and CDR2: SNHLY and FYNNEI. There are 16 residues in the CDR3. V was shortened by 3 bases and J by 1 base, with 14 bases between the two germline ends. The CDR3, as DNA: TGTGCCAGCAGTGAGGACAGGTCGGGGGGCACAGATACGCAGTATTTT. It specifies CASSEDRSGGTDTQYF.

This clone was recorded once. This rearrangement joins TRBV27 to TRBJ1-6, with 7 bases identical to TRBD1. Germline V gene sequence: CDR1 MNHEY, CDR2 SMNVEV (reference sequence). J was trimmed by 11 bases and V by 5 bases; bases with no gene match: 12. This CDR3 is 15 amino acids long. CDR3 sequence: CASSLLRQGTAPLHF. CDR3 DNA: TGTGCCAGCAGTCTCCTACGACAGGGAACGGCACCCCTCCACTTT.

This chain's CDR3 is CSVTRLGSTDTQYF. CDR3 nucleotides: TGCAGCGTTACAAGACTAGGTTCTACAGATACGCAGTATTTT. The gene calls are TRBV29-1 and TRBJ2-3; D might be TRBD2 (6 bases). Looked up from germline, CDR1 is SQVTM and CDR2 is ANQGSEA. The V and J ends lost 5 bases and 3 bases respectively, with 15 bases between them. CDR3 length: 14 amino acids.

This chain connects TRBV4-2 to TRBJ2-7, with 8 bases identical to TRBD2. Looked up from germline, CDR1 is LGHNA and CDR2 is YNFKEQ. Unmatched junction bases numbered 8, after V lost 4 bases and J lost 0 bases. The CDR3 contains 16 residues. CDR3: CASSPLGTSGSYEQYF. As DNA, the CDR3 is TGTGCCAGCAGCCCGTTAGGAACTAGCGGCTCCTACGAGCAGTACTTC.

The CDR3, as DNA: TGCGCCAGCAGCTTGGCGGCCTCTGGGGACAGCAACTATGGCTACACCTTC. Its translation is CASSLAASGDSNYGYTF. This sequence joins TRBV5-1 and TRBJ1-2; 7 nucleotides agree with TRBD1. There are 17 residues in the CDR3. Per germline, CDR1 SGHRS and CDR2 YFSETQ. V trimming: 0 bases; J trimming: 2 bases; junction bases outside the gene matches: 10.

This clone came up once. CDR3 sequence: CASSSGQGAGEQYF. The CDR3 coding sequence is TGTGCCAGCAGCTCCGGACAGGGGGCGGGTGAGCAGTACTTC. The gene calls are TRBV7-2 and TRBJ2-7, with TRBD1 matching 11 bases. Germline V gives CDR1 SGHTA, CDR2 FQGNSA. With 4 bases clipped from V and 7 bases from J, the junction kept 6 bases outside the gene matches. The CDR3 runs 14 residues.

This chain joins TRBV7-2 and TRBJ1-5, with D possibly matching TRBD1 (5 bases). This CDR3 comprises 15 residues. V dropped 3 bases and J dropped 7 bases, with 16 bases sitting between them. Per germline, CDR1 SGHTA and CDR2 FQGNSA. CDR3 sequence: CASSFRVAGRQPQHF. CDR3 nucleotide sequence: TGTGCCAGCAGCTTTCGCGTTGCAGGGAGGCAGCCCCAGCATTTT.